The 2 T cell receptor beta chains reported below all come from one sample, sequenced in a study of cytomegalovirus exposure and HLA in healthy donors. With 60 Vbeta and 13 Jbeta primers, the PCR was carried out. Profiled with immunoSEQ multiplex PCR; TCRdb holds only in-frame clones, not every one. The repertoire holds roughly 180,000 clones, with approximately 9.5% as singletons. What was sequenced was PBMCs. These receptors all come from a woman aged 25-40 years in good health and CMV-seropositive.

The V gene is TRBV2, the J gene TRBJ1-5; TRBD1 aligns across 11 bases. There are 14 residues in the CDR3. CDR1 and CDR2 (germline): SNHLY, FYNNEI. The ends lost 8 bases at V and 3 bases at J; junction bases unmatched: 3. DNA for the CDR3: TGTGCCAGCCAAGGACAGGGGGCCAATCAGCCCCAGCATTTT. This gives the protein CASQGQGANQPQHF.

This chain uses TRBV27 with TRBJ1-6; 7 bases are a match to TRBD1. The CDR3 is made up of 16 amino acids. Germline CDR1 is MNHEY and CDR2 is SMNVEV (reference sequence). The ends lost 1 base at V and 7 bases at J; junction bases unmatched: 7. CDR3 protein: CASSLYGTVENSPLHF. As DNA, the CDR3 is TGTGCCAGCAGTTTATATGGGACAGTCGAGAATTCACCCCTCCACTTT.